The 18 T cell receptor beta chains below all came from one sample that was sequenced in a study of blood T cell repertoires in COVID-19. Profiled with immunoSEQ multiplex PCR; TCRdb holds only in-frame clones, not every one. The table has roughly 120,000 clones, about 92% seen once. Sequencing was carried out using peripheral blood. These receptors were taken from a man aged 55 to 70 with COVID-19, enrolled during active disease.

CDR3 nucleotides: TGTGCCAGCAGCCAAGGCGGCACACTCTCCTACGAGCAGTACTTC. It is translated as CASSQGGTLSYEQYF. The chain is built from TRBV3-1 (or the pseudogene TRBV3-2) and TRBJ2-7; D is uncertain. Deletions cut 1 base from V and 0 bases from J, with 10 bases between. Germline CDR1 is LGHDT and CDR2 is YNNKEL (reference sequence). The CDR3 is 15 residues long.

J is TRBJ2-3 and V is TRBV11-2; TRBD2 matches 10 bases. CDR1 is SGHAT, CDR2 FQNNGV, per germline. This CDR3 contains 16 residues. Trimming removed 5 bases from V and 4 bases from J; junction bases left unmatched: 9. CDR3 amino acids: CASSPRTSGSPDTQYF. The CDR3, as DNA: TGTGCCAGCAGCCCCCGGACTAGCGGTAGCCCAGATACGCAGTATTTT.

V is TRBV28 and J is TRBJ2-7, with TRBD1 matching 11 bases. Looked up from germline, CDR1 is MDHEN and CDR2 is SYDVKM. Unmatched junction bases numbered 11, after V lost 5 bases and J lost 5 bases. The length of the CDR3 is 16 residues. The DNA of the CDR3 is TGTGCCAGCAGTACCTACGGGACAGGGGGGCCGGACGAGCAGTACTTC. This codes for CASSTYGTGGPDEQYF.

This chain joins TRBV19 and TRBJ2-5, with 10 bases aligning to TRBD2. V trimming: 4 bases; J trimming: 5 bases; junction bases outside the gene matches: 4. There are 14 residues in the CDR3. The germline V gene encodes CDR1 LNHDA and CDR2 SQIVND (reference sequence). The DNA of the CDR3 is TGTGCCAGTAGTAAGCTAGCGGGAGCGGAGACCCAGTACTTC. This translates into CASSKLAGAETQYF.

The chain recombines TRBV6-5 with TRBJ2-2; 7 bases are a match to TRBD1. The CDR3 extends over 15 amino acids. Per the germline V gene, CDR1 is MNHEY and CDR2 is SVGAGI. With 6 bases clipped from V and 1 base from J, the junction kept 5 bases outside the gene matches. CDR3: CASRTGTENTGELFF. DNA for the CDR3: TGTGCCAGCAGGACCGGGACAGAGAACACCGGGGAGCTGTTTTTT.

The V call is TRBV19, the J call TRBJ2-7; D is ambiguous. Germline CDR1 is LNHDA and CDR2 is SQIVND (reference sequence). V gave up 3 bases and J gave up 0 bases, with 9 bases separating them. This CDR3 has 14 amino acids. The CDR3 nucleotides read TGTGCCAGTAGTATGAGCCAATCCTCCTACGAGCAGTACTTC. This codes for CASSMSQSSYEQYF.

The genes are TRBV30 and TRBJ1-4, with 9 bases that match TRBD1. Germline CDR1 and CDR2: GTSNPN and SVGIG (reference sequence). The ends lost 1 base at V and 1 base at J; junction bases unmatched: 4. There are 16 residues in the CDR3. CDR3 DNA: TGTGCCTGGAGTGAACAGGGGGCAGGAACTAATGAAAAACTGTTTTTT. It translates to CAWSEQGAGTNEKLFF.

The rearrangement joins TRBV28 to TRBJ1-1; 7 bases line up with TRBD1. The CDR3 is made up of 12 amino acids. V trimming: 8 bases; J trimming: 7 bases; junction bases outside the gene matches: 7. Germline V lookup: CDR1 MDHEN, CDR2 SYDVKM. CDR3 residues: CASGVQGSEAFF. In DNA form, the CDR3 reads TGTGCCAGCGGAGTACAGGGGAGTGAAGCTTTCTTT.

The count of this clone is one. The chain joins TRBV2 to TRBJ2-1; 12 positions match TRBD2. V shed 6 bases and J 9 bases; nucleotides not matched to a gene: 6. The CDR3 is made up of 14 amino acids. The germline CDR1 and CDR2 sequences are SNHLY and FYNNEI. For the CDR3, the DNA is TGTGCCAGCAGAGCACTGGGACTAGCGGGTGAGCAGTTCTTC. As protein: CASRALGLAGEQFF. Full variable domain (rest looked up from reference TRBV2 and TRBJ2-1): EPEVTQTPSHQVTQMGQEVILRCVPISNHLYFYWYRQILGQKVEFLVSFYNNEISEKSEIFDDQFSVERPDGSNFTLKIRSTKLEDSAMYFCASRALGLAGEQFFGPGTRLTVL.

This clone turned up a few times. The rearrangement links TRBV11-2 to TRBJ2-1; D is unresolved. CDR1 and CDR2 from the germline V gene are SGHAT and FQNNGV. V lost 1 base and J lost 10, with 11 bases in between. The CDR3 is 13 amino acids. The CDR3 DNA sequence: TGTGCCAGCAGCTTAGGGGCCCTTGGGGAGCAGTTCTTC. This codes for CASSLGALGEQFF.

The table lists this clone with a few counts. V is TRBV5-1 and J is TRBJ1-3, with D possibly TRBD1 on 5 matching bases. Germline CDR1 SGHRS, CDR2 YFSETQ. The ends were cut back, 0 bases at V and 0 bases at J, with 13 bases in the middle. The CDR3 sequence is 17 residues long. CDR3 loop: CASSLAVGAHSGNTIYF. CDR3 nucleotide sequence: TGCGCCAGCAGCTTGGCCGTTGGGGCCCACTCTGGAAACACCATATATTTT.

This chain uses TRBV9 with TRBJ1-2; TRBD1 agrees at 7 bases. This CDR3 is built from 14 residues. The junction had 5 bases not matched to a gene; V was cut back by 3 bases and J by 3 bases. CDR1 is SGDLS, CDR2 YYNGEE, per germline. This CDR3 is CASSAGTAYYGYTF. The CDR3 nucleotides are TGTGCCAGCAGCGCAGGGACAGCCTACTATGGCTACACCTTC.

This chain connects TRBV7-2 to TRBJ1-2, with D maybe TRBD1 (6 bases). Trimming shortened V by 3 bases and J by 2 bases, and 10 bases separated the two germline ends. The germline gives CDR1 SGHTA, CDR2 FQGNSA. The CDR3 consists of 14 residues. CDR3 in DNA: TGTGCCAGCAGCTTGAACAGGGTCAACTATGGCTACACCTTC. Its translation: CASSLNRVNYGYTF. The full variable domain, completed using reference TRBV7-2 and TRBJ1-2, is GAGVSQSPSNKVTEKGKDVELRCDPISGHTALYWYRQSLGQGLEFLIYFQGNSAPDKSGLPSDRFSAERTGGSVSTLTIQRTQQEDSAVYLCASSLNRVNYGYTFGSGTRLTVV.

V is TRBV6-2 or TRBV6-3 and J is TRBJ2-1; D gene uncertain. Trimming pared 5 bases from V and 0 bases from J, leaving 11 bases between. This CDR3 has 15 residues. CDR1 MNHEY and CDR2 SVGEGT come from the germline V gene. CDR3 loop: CASSVGELSYNEQFF. The CDR3, as DNA: TGTGCCAGCAGTGTCGGAGAGCTCTCCTACAATGAGCAGTTCTTC.

V usage is TRBV18 and J usage is TRBJ1-5, with no clear D. With 5 bases removed from V and 4 bases from J, the gap between germline ends came to 21 bases. The CDR3 loop spans 17 amino acids. Per germline, CDR1 KGHSH and CDR2 LQKENI. Here the CDR3 DNA reads TGTGCCAGCTCAAAATCGAGATCCACGGTTAATAATCAGCCCCAGCATTTT. This encodes CASSKSRSTVNNQPQHF.

The V and J genes are TRBV11-3 and TRBJ2-3; 8 nucleotides agree with TRBD2. V was clipped by 7 bases and J by 4 bases; unmatched bases: 10. The CDR3 sequence is 15 residues long. Germline CDR1 and CDR2: SGHNT and YENEEA. The CDR3 loop is CASIGGGQASDTQYF. CDR3 DNA: TGTGCCAGCATCGGGGGGGGGCAGGCGTCAGATACGCAGTATTTT.

The V call is TRBV6-1, the J call TRBJ1-4, with TRBD1 as a possible D gene (5 bases). CDR3 size: 15 residues. The germline gives CDR1 MNHNS, CDR2 SASEGT. Trimming stripped 1 base from V and 8 bases from J, with 14 bases between. Written as DNA, the CDR3 is TGTGCCAGCAGTGAAGTGATGGGGGGTTCGGAAAAACTGTTTTTT. Translating gives CASSEVMGGSEKLFF.

This chain joins TRBV6-2 or TRBV6-3 and TRBJ2-7; the match to TRBD2 covers 8 bases. The ends lost 5 bases at V and 2 bases at J; junction bases unmatched: 11. From germline, CDR1 is MNHEY and CDR2 SVGEGT. This CDR3 contains 16 residues. CDR3 residues: CASSEKLTSGTYEQYF. The CDR3 region has the DNA TGTGCCAGCAGTGAGAAACTCACTAGCGGAACCTACGAGCAGTACTTC.